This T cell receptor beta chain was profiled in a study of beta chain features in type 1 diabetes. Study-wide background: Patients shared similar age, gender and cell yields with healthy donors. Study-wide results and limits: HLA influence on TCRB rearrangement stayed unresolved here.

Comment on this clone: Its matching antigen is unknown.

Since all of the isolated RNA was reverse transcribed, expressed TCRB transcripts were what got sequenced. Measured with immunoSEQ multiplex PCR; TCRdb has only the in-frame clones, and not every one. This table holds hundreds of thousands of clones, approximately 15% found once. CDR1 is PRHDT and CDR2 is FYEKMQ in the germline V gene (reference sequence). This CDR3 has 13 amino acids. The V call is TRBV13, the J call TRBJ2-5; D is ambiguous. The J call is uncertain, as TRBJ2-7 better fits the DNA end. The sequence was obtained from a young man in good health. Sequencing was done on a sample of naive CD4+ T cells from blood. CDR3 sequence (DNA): TGTGCCAGCAGCTTAGATTACGGGTACGAGCAGTACTTC. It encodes CASSLDYGYEQYF.